Presented here are 32 T cell receptor beta chains from one specimen sequenced in a study of CD8 T cells in ankylosing spondylitis. TCRdb re-called the 5' RACE reads through MiXCR, storing one row per CDR3 protein. This sample has 100,000 to 150,000 distinct CDR3 sequences, with approximately 9.9% found just once. The material sequenced was blood, either unsorted or a sorted T cell fraction (not recorded which). The origin of the receptors is a male donor with ankylosing spondylitis or in good health (not recorded which).

This clonotype was found many times. The chain recombines TRBV12-3 or TRBV12-4 with TRBJ2-7; 7 bases line up with TRBD1. CDR3 length equals 14 residues. The V segment lost 5 bases and the J segment 6 bases; nucleotides outside the gene matches: 10. The CDR3 DNA sequence: TGTGCCAGCAGTATAGGGGGACAGCCAACCGAGCAGTACTTC. Translating gives CASSIGGQPTEQYF.

This clonotype was seen many times. The V and J genes are TRBV28 and TRBJ2-7; possibly TRBD1 or TRBD2 for D (5 bases each). V dropped 6 bases and J dropped 9 bases, with 18 bases sitting between them. Germline V lookup: CDR1 MDHEN, CDR2 SYDVKM. This CDR3 has 13 amino acids. The CDR3 nucleotides are TGTGCCAGCAGGCCAGACGGGACCCCGGTGCAGTACTTC. As protein: CASRPDGTPVQYF. Complete variable domain (other parts from reference TRBV28 and TRBJ2-7): DVKVTQSSRYLVKRTGEKVFLECVQDMDHENMFWYRQDPGLGLRLIYFSYDVKMKEKGDIPEGYSVSREKKERFSLILESASTNQTSMYLCASRPDGTPVQYFGPGTRLTVT.

Comment on this clonotype: This may be a read error, as it is one base from a much larger clone. The rearrangement links TRBV20-1 to TRBJ2-7, with 7 bases fitting TRBD2. Germline CDR1 DFQATT, CDR2 SNEGSKA (reference sequence). This CDR3 has 12 residues. After removal of 6 bases from V and 3 bases from J, the junction contained 5 bases not matched to a gene. CDR3 protein: CSAHREDYEQYF. The DNA for the CDR3 is TGCAGTGCACACCGGGAGGACTACGAGCAGTACTTC.

This clonotype was seen repeatedly, ten times or more. The chain carries TRBV11-2 and TRBJ2-5; a possible D gene is TRBD2 (5 bases). V lost 0 bases, J lost 7 bases, and 12 bases lay in between. The germline V gene encodes CDR1 SGHAT and CDR2 FQNNGV. CDR3 length: 14 amino acids. The CDR3 is CASSLDRAVATQYF. The CDR3 nucleotides are TGTGCCAGCAGCTTAGATCGAGCGGTGGCGACCCAGTACTTC.

The V and J genes are TRBV4-2 and TRBJ2-5; 11 bases match TRBD2. The CDR3 is 20 amino acids. CDR1 LGHNA and CDR2 YNFKEQ come from the germline V gene. Trimming cost V 8 bases and J 5 bases; bases outside gene matches: 25. In DNA form, the CDR3 reads TGTGCCAGCTCGAGCCTAACAGGGGGCTCGGCTAGCGGGAGGTCGGAGACCCAGTACTTC. This codes for CASSSLTGGSASGRSETQYF.

This clonotype was recorded many times. The V and J genes are TRBV7-9 and TRBJ2-5; D not resolved. The CDR3 length is 14 residues. Germline CDR1 SEHNR, CDR2 FQNEAQ (reference sequence). Trimming took 0 bases from V and 5 from J, leaving 10 bases between them. In nucleotides, the CDR3 is TGTGCCAGCAGCTTAGCCGTTTCCGTCGAGACCCAGTACTTC. Translated, it gives CASSLAVSVETQYF.

This clonotype was counted a few times. The V and J genes are TRBV20-1 and TRBJ2-7, with D possibly TRBD1 on 6 matching bases. Germline-derived CDR1 and CDR2 are DFQATT and SNEGSKA (reference sequence). CDR3 length equals 15 residues. Trimming cost V 1 base and J 1 base, with 14 bases left between them. CDR3 sequence: CSARVEDSLSYEQYF. For the CDR3, the DNA is TGCAGTGCTAGAGTGGAGGACAGTCTATCCTACGAGCAGTACTTC.

In DNA form, the CDR3 reads TGTGCCAGCAGCTTACGGACAGGGGATACCTACGAGCAGTACTTC. Translating it yields CASSLRTGDTYEQYF. The gene calls are TRBV7-2 and TRBJ2-7; TRBD1 agrees at 9 bases. From germline, CDR1 is SGHTA and CDR2 FQGNSA. The trim removed 2 bases at V and 2 bases at J, leaving 4 bases unmatched. The CDR3 has 15 residues.

The chain joins TRBV24-1 to TRBJ1-2; 8 nucleotides align to TRBD1. The junction had 7 bases not matched to a gene; V was cut back by 4 bases and J by 7 bases. Germline values: CDR1 KGHDR, CDR2 SFDVKD. The CDR3 sequence is 14 residues long. CDR3 in amino acids: CATSDSRGRGGYTF. Written as DNA, the CDR3 is TGTGCCACCAGTGACAGCAGGGGGCGAGGTGGCTACACCTTC.

The V call is TRBV20-1, the J call TRBJ2-1; D gene unclear. The CDR3 runs to 17 residues. Looked up from germline, CDR1 is DFQATT and CDR2 is SNEGSKA (reference sequence). The germline V and J ends were trimmed by 5 bases and 0 bases, with 20 bases remaining between them. CDR3 loop: CSALLSALESSYNEQFF. CDR3 coding DNA: TGCAGTGCTCTTCTAAGTGCCTTGGAGAGCTCCTACAATGAGCAGTTCTTC.

The sample holds many counts of this clonotype. The rearrangement uses TRBV5-1 and TRBJ2-2; tentatively, D is TRBD2 (5 bases). CDR1 and CDR2 (germline): SGHRS, YFSETQ. Trimming removed 4 bases from V and 2 bases from J, with 6 bases in between. The length of the CDR3 is 13 residues. The DNA of the CDR3 is TGCGCCAGCAGCGGAGGAAACACCGGGGAGCTGTTTTTT. It encodes CASSGGNTGELFF. Full variable domain (outside the CDR3, taken from reference TRBV5-1 and TRBJ2-2): KAGVTQTPRYLIKTRGQQVTLSCSPISGHRSVSWYQQTPGQGLQFLFEYFSETQRNKGNFPGRFSGRQFSNSRSEMNVSTLELGDSALYLCASSGGNTGELFFGEGSRLTVL.

This clonotype was recorded many times. This chain joins TRBV7-2 and TRBJ2-3, with 7 bases lining up with TRBD1. After removal of 5 bases from V and 7 bases from J, the junction contained 12 bases not matched to a gene. The CDR3 covers 15 residues. The germline gives CDR1 SGHTA, CDR2 FQGNSA. The CDR3: CASSIPGQWQNTQYF. Written as DNA, the CDR3 is TGTGCCAGCAGCATCCCGGGACAGTGGCAAAATACGCAGTATTTT.

This clonotype has more than one count but fewer than ten. This chain joins TRBV20-1 and TRBJ2-7, with 9 bases fitting TRBD2. CDR3 size: 15 residues. V shed 1 base and J 0 bases; nucleotides not matched to a gene: 4. From germline, CDR1 is DFQATT and CDR2 SNEGSKA (reference sequence). The CDR3 here is CSARVEGLASYEQYF. CDR3 nucleotide sequence: TGCAGTGCTAGAGTCGAGGGACTAGCCTCCTACGAGCAGTACTTC.

This clonotype has a handful of counts. J is TRBJ2-7 and V is TRBV12-3 or TRBV12-4, with D tentatively TRBD2 (6 bases). This CDR3 contains 16 residues. With 2 bases removed from V and 0 bases from J, the gap between germline ends came to 14 bases. The DNA of the CDR3 is TGTGCCAGCAGTTTATCTTTACCCGGGAGCTCCTACGAGCAGTACTTC. Its protein product is CASSLSLPGSSYEQYF.

There are many counts of this clonotype. The chain links TRBV12-3 or TRBV12-4 to TRBJ2-1, with 9 nucleotides matching TRBD2. This CDR3 comprises 15 residues. V dropped 3 bases and J dropped 13; count of bases not matched to a gene: 13. CDR3 sequence reads: CASSFSELASGIQFF. The CDR3 region has the DNA TGTGCCAGCAGTTTTTCGGAGTTGGCTAGCGGGATCCAGTTCTTC.

The DNA of the CDR3 is TGTGCCAGCAGCCGGCTAGCGGGAGGGGCAGATACGCAGTATTTT. It specifies CASSRLAGGADTQYF. The V and J genes are TRBV11-2 and TRBJ2-3; 12 bases map to TRBD2. CDR3 length: 15 amino acids. Trimming took 5 bases from V and 4 from J; bases not matched to a gene: 4. Per the germline V gene, CDR1 is SGHAT and CDR2 is FQNNGV.

The rearrangement links TRBV5-1 to TRBJ2-7, with D perhaps matching TRBD1 or TRBD2 (5 bases each). CDR1 and CDR2 (germline): SGHRS, YFSETQ. With 5 bases removed from V and 3 bases from J, the gap between germline ends came to 18 bases. The CDR3 is made up of 15 amino acids. CDR3 amino acids: CASRFRDGGYYEQYF. The CDR3 nucleotides are TGCGCCAGCAGGTTTAGGGACGGCGGTTACTACGAGCAGTACTTC.

This clonotype was seen repeatedly, ten times or more. The chain combines TRBV18 with TRBJ2-4; 9 bases are a match to TRBD1. The trim removed 4 bases at V and 1 base at J, leaving 5 bases unmatched. This CDR3 comprises 16 residues. Germline-derived CDR1 and CDR2 are KGHSH and LQKENI. CDR3 region: CASSQTGGRAKNIQYF. CDR3 bases: TGTGCCAGCTCACAGACAGGGGGAAGGGCCAAAAACATTCAGTACTTC.

This clonotype showed up many times. V gene TRBV29-1 combines with J gene TRBJ1-2; 7 nucleotides agree with TRBD1. With V trimmed by 6 bases and J by 4 bases, 5 bases remained unmatched. There are 12 residues in the CDR3. Germline CDR1 is SQVTM and CDR2 is ANQGSEA. CDR3 protein: CSVKTGPYGYTF. The CDR3 coding sequence is TGCAGCGTAAAGACAGGGCCCTATGGCTACACCTTC.

The table lists this clonotype with many counts. This chain joins TRBV11-3 and TRBJ2-2; 11 bases line up with TRBD1. The CDR3 runs to 16 residues. V trimming: 4 bases; J trimming: 6 bases; junction bases outside the gene matches: 7. Germline-derived CDR1 and CDR2 are SGHNT and YENEEA. The CDR3 DNA sequence: TGTGCCAGCAGCTATGGGACAGGGGGGTCGCCCGGGGAGCTGTTTTTT. This sequence encodes CASSYGTGGSPGELFF.

This clonotype has a count of ten or more. The genes are TRBV20-1 and TRBJ2-5; 11 bases agree with TRBD2. Germline V gives CDR1 DFQATT, CDR2 SNEGSKA (reference sequence). This CDR3 comprises 15 residues. V gave up 6 bases and J gave up 5 bases; unmatched junction bases: 11. CDR3 sequence reads: CSAGTASGRLETQYF. DNA for the CDR3: TGCAGTGCAGGGACGGCTAGCGGGAGGCTTGAGACCCAGTACTTC.

This clonotype has only a few counts. The rearrangement links TRBV11-2 to TRBJ2-5, with D unresolved. The CDR3 is 16 amino acids. CDR1 is SGHAT and CDR2 is FQNNGV in the germline V gene. Trimming shortened V by 1 base and J by 1 base, and 13 bases separated the two germline ends. CDR3 DNA sequence: TGTGCCAGCAGCTTAGGCGAGATCGAAAGCCAAGAGACCCAGTACTTC. Its translation: CASSLGEIESQETQYF.

This clonotype has a count of ten or more. The gene calls are TRBV29-1 and TRBJ2-1, with 7 bases aligning to TRBD2. V shed 1 base, J shed 6 bases, and the junction held 9 bases outside the gene matches. Germline values: CDR1 SQVTM, CDR2 ANQGSEA. The CDR3 loop spans 15 amino acids. The CDR3 loop reads CSVEGGEGRSNEQFF. As DNA, the CDR3 is TGCAGCGTTGAAGGAGGGGAGGGAAGGTCCAATGAGCAGTTCTTC.

This clonotype was found many times. J is TRBJ2-7 and V is TRBV29-1; TRBD2 might be the D (6 bases). CDR1 and CDR2 (germline): SQVTM, ANQGSEA. The CDR3 totals 13 residues. V shed 1 base and J shed 6 bases, with 13 bases lying between them. CDR3 nucleotides: TGCAGCGTTGAAGTTCGGGAGAGGGGCGAGCAGTACTTC. This gives the protein CSVEVRERGEQYF.

This clonotype was counted a few times. This rearrangement joins TRBV5-1 to TRBJ2-5; TRBD2 might be the D (6 bases). CDR1 and CDR2 (germline): SGHRS, YFSETQ. V lost 7 bases and J 0 bases, leaving 16 bases between the germline ends. The CDR3 contains 15 residues. In DNA form, the CDR3 reads TGCGCCAGCCGAGGCGGCGGGACGAACCAAGAGACCCAGTACTTC. Translated: CASRGGGTNQETQYF.

This clonotype was seen repeatedly, ten times or more. The V gene is TRBV7-6, the J gene TRBJ2-5; D is unclear. The germline V gene encodes CDR1 SGHVS and CDR2 FNYEAQ. The V gene lost 2 bases and the J gene lost 5 bases, with 6 bases spanning the gap. The CDR3 has 12 residues. Here the CDR3 DNA reads TGTGCCAGCAGCTTATCCAAGGAGACCCAGTACTTC. Its protein is CASSLSKETQYF.

This clonotype was picked up many times. The chain has TRBV20-1 and TRBJ2-1; 7 bases align to TRBD2. From germline, CDR1 is DFQATT and CDR2 SNEGSKA (reference sequence). The V and J ends lost 5 bases and 9 bases, in that order; junction bases with no gene match: 16. The CDR3 has 15 residues. This chain's CDR3 is CSARQVRRELPEQFF. The CDR3 region has the DNA TGCAGTGCTCGTCAGGTCCGGCGGGAGTTACCTGAGCAGTTCTTC.

This clonotype was seen a few times. The chain employs TRBV20-1 and TRBJ2-5; the D gene is possibly TRBD1 (5 bases). V lost 8 bases and J 1 base, leaving 14 bases between the germline ends. Germline lookup yields CDR1 DFQATT and CDR2 SNEGSKA (reference sequence). The CDR3 spans 13 residues. In nucleotides, the CDR3 is TGCAGTCCCCCACGGCAGGGCCAAGAGACCCAGTACTTC. It specifies CSPPRQGQETQYF.

This clonotype was detected many times. The CDR3 bases are TGTGCCAGCAGTTACTCGTGGGACATGACGTACGAGCAGTACTTC. Amino acid sequence: CASSYSWDMTYEQYF. The V gene is TRBV6-5, the J gene TRBJ2-7; D is possibly TRBD1 (6 bases). The germline V gene encodes CDR1 MNHEY and CDR2 SVGAGI. The CDR3 loop spans 15 amino acids. V dropped 0 bases and J dropped 4 bases, with 13 bases sitting between them.

The chain has TRBV5-5 and TRBJ2-5; no definite D call. The V gene's germline CDR1 is SGHKS and CDR2 YYEKEE (reference sequence). The CDR3 is 12 residues long. The V gene lost 2 bases and the J gene lost 3 bases, with 5 bases spanning the gap. The CDR3 DNA is TGTGCCAGCAGCTTCTACAAAGAGACCCAGTACTTC. This sequence encodes CASSFYKETQYF.

This clonotype appeared many times. The chain is built from TRBV6-2 or TRBV6-3 and TRBJ2-7; D unresolved. This CDR3 has 12 amino acids. Trimming cost V 0 bases and J 6 bases, with 6 bases left between them. In germline, CDR1 is MNHEY, CDR2 SVGEGT. The CDR3 spells CASSYSMSEQYF. The CDR3 bases are TGTGCCAGCAGTTACTCGATGTCCGAGCAGTACTTC.

This clonotype showed up just a few times. The chain uses TRBV3-1 and TRBJ2-2, with a weak D call TRBD1 (6 bases). The CDR3 has 16 residues. V lost 1 base to trimming and J lost 2 bases, with 11 bases between them. CDR1 LGHDT and CDR2 YNNKEL come from the germline V gene (reference sequence). The chain's CDR3 is CASSQGDILNTGELFF. CDR3 bases: TGTGCCAGCAGCCAAGGGGACATCTTAAACACCGGGGAGCTGTTTTTT.